The rows below give T cell receptor beta chains drawn from one sample of a study of T cell repertoires in cytomegalovirus infection. TCRdb itself ran the reads through MiXCR, one entry per CDR3 protein. The sample holds approximately 500,000 distinct CDR3 sequences, 33% seen once. These receptors have no known antigen. The material sequenced was cultured PBMCs, taken from culture after CMV antigen stimulation. Every receptor here comes from a human donor in good health (CMV status not recorded). Some clones in this sample may be carry-over from other donors' samples. CDR3s include the opening cysteine and the closing phenylalanine or tryptophan. The D gene is left open where the match is weak. Size is stated for part of the rows, as once, few or many counts, or as a class when the clone is expanded.

J | D | V | size | DNA | CDR3
TRBJ2-4 | - | TRBV7-8 | many | TGTGCCAGCAGCTTGAATACGATCACCCAACGTCTAGCCAAAAACATTCAGTACTTC | CASSLNTITQRLAKNIQYF
TRBJ1-1 | - | TRBV7-9 | - | TGTGCCAGCAGTTTCCCCCGGACAAGGAACACTGAAGCTTTCTTT | CASSFPRTRNTEAFF
TRBJ2-1 | TRBD2 | TRBV5-4 | - | TGTGCCAGCAGCCCTGGAGGGACTAGCGGGAGCGGTAGAATGGGTGAGCAGTTCTTC | CASSPGGTSGSGRMGEQFF
TRBJ2-1 | TRBD2 | TRBV6-1 | many | TGTGCCAGCGGGGGGGGTAAGCGGGGAAGCTCCTACAATGAGCAGTTCTTC | CASGGGKRGSSYNEQFF
TRBJ2-3 | TRBD2 | TRBV12-3/TRBV12-4 | - | TGTGCCAGCAGTTTTGTGCGGGAGGCCTTCACAGATACGCAGTATTTT | CASSFVREAFTDTQYF
TRBJ2-4 | TRBD2 | TRBV7-2 | many | TGTGCCAGCAGCTTAGCTCCTGCAGCGGGAGGGAAGGGGGCCAAAAACATTCAGTACTTC | CASSLAPAAGGKGAKNIQYF
TRBJ2-2 | - | TRBV15 | - | TGTGCCACCAGCAGAGTTTTTACGGGACCGCGGAACACCGGGGAGCTGTTTTTT | CATSRVFTGPRNTGELFF
TRBJ2-2 | - | TRBV28 | few | TGTGCCAGCGGAATCAGGGTTACGAACACCGGGGAGCTGTTTTTT | CASGIRVTNTGELFF
TRBJ2-1 | - | TRBV7-6 | - | TGTGCCAGCGCTAGGGTCAACGGGAATGAGCAGTTCTTC | CASARVNGNEQFF
TRBJ1-1 | - | TRBV4-3 | few | TGCGCCAGCAGCCCCTCAGGATCGAACACTGAAGCTTTCTTT | CASSPSGSNTEAFF
TRBJ1-2 | TRBD1 | TRBV19 | - | TGTGCCAGTAGTAGTAGGGGGCGCTTTAACTATGGCTACACCTTC | CASSSRGRFNYGYTF
TRBJ2-1 | TRBD1 | TRBV7-9 | few | TGTGCCAGCAGCTCCGGGACAGGGACGCTCAATGAGCAGTTCTTC | CASSSGTGTLNEQFF
TRBJ2-1 | TRBD1 | TRBV7-3 | once | TGTGCCAGCAGCGAAATACCGGGACAGGGCGTGTCTGAGCAGTTCTTC | CASSEIPGQGVSEQFF
TRBJ2-3 | TRBD1 | TRBV7-2 | many | TGTGCCAGCAGCCCCCCACGAGGGGGCAGTGGCACAGATACGCAGTATTTT | CASSPPRGGSGTDTQYF
TRBJ2-3 | - | TRBV7-2 | once | TGTGCCAGCAGCTTATCTGCAGGGTCAGATACGCAGTATTTT | CASSLSAGSDTQYF
TRBJ2-1 | - | TRBV4-3 | once | TGCGCCAGCAGCCAAGACCGGGACCCCGCGACGAATGAGCAGTTCTTC | CASSQDRDPATNEQFF
TRBJ2-3 | - | TRBV11-3 | once | TGTGCCAGCAGCCATCGGGGCACAGATACGCAGTATTTT | CASSHRGTDTQYF
TRBJ2-7 | - | TRBV6-6 | - | TGTGCCAGCAGGGTCCCAGGCGGCTCCTACGAGCAGTACTTC | CASRVPGGSYEQYF
TRBJ2-7 | TRBD2 | TRBV28 | few | TGTGCCAGCAGCGGCGGGAGCCCCCCATACGAGCAGTACTTC | CASSGGSPPYEQYF
TRBJ1-5 | TRBD1 | TRBV28 | - | TGTGCCAGCAGTTTATCACAGGGGGGGAGGGCGGTGATTAGGGGTCAGCCCCAGCATTTT | CASSLSQGGRAVIRGQPQHF
TRBJ2-4 | - | TRBV7-9 | few | TGTGCCAGCAGCTTGGAGGTCGGAAACATTCAGTACTTC | CASSLEVGNIQYF
TRBJ2-1 | TRBD2 | TRBV9 | - | TGTGCCAGCAGCGTTGTAGCGGGAAGCAATGAGCAGTTCTTC | CASSVVAGSNEQFF
TRBJ2-2 | - | TRBV12-3/TRBV12-4 | - | TGTGCCAGCAGTTTTCCCCAGGAGAACACCGGGGAGCTGTTTTTT | CASSFPQENTGELFF
TRBJ1-2 | - | TRBV7-8 | many | TGTGCCAGCAGCCAAGATAGGGGTCTTAACTATGGCTACACCTTC | CASSQDRGLNYGYTF
TRBJ1-5 | - | TRBV28 | few | TGTGCCAGCAGTTTACGGGGCCGGGGCAATCAGCCCCAGCATTTT | CASSLRGRGNQPQHF
TRBJ2-2 | - | TRBV6-5 | few | TGTGCCAGCAGTTACCGGGGACCGAACACCGGGGAGCTGTTTTTT | CASSYRGPNTGELFF
TRBJ2-1 | TRBD2 | TRBV7-2 | - | TGTGCCAGCAGCTTAGTGGGACTAGCGGTTTACAATGAGCAGGTCTTC | CASSLVGLAVYNEQVF
TRBJ1-2 | - | TRBV7-8 | - | TGTGCCAGCAGCGTACACTCCGGGGGCAGCCCTAACTATGGCTACACCTTC | CASSVHSGGSPNYGYTF
TRBJ2-5 | - | TRBV23-1 | - | TGCGCCAGCAGTATAAGGGGCCAAGAGACCCAGTACTTC | CASSIRGQETQYF
TRBJ2-1 | - | TRBV15 | - | TGTGCCACCAGCAGGAACGGCCCTGGCTCCTACAATGAGCAGTTCTTC | CATSRNGPGSYNEQFF
TRBJ2-7 | - | TRBV15 | - | TGTGCCACCAGCAGAGGTCGAGACAGCCGCTCCTACGAGCAGTACTTC | CATSRGRDSRSYEQYF
TRBJ1-2 | - | TRBV7-2 | - | TGTGCCAGCAGCCACCTGGGGCGGCAGGCAGGCTATGGCTACACCTTC | CASSHLGRQAGYGYTF
TRBJ2-4 | TRBD2 | TRBV27 | - | TGTGCCAGCAGTTTATCGCCTAGCGGTAAAAACATTCAGTACTTC | CASSLSPSGKNIQYF
TRBJ2-1 | - | TRBV7-3 | few | TGTGCCAGCAGCTCAGCCCGCTACAATGAGCAGTTCTTC | CASSSARYNEQFF
TRBJ2-1 | TRBD2 | TRBV30 | - | TGTGCCTGGACGGACTGGCGGGGGTCGTTGAGCAATGAGCAGTTCTTC | CAWTDWRGSLSNEQFF
TRBJ2-2 | - | TRBV29-1 | - | TGCAGCGGTCTGAACACCGGGGAGCTGTTTTTT | CSGLNTGELFF
TRBJ2-7 | TRBD2 | TRBV7-2 | many | TGTGCCAGCAGCTTATCACCGACTAGCGGGAGACGCGAGCAGTACTTC | CASSLSPTSGRREQYF
TRBJ1-1 | - | TRBV28 | - | TGTGCCAGCAGCCGAATTATTGCAGGGTTACATGAAGCTTTCTTT | CASSRIIAGLHEAFF
TRBJ2-1 | - | TRBV9 | - | TGTGCCAGCAGCGAGGGTGATAGCGCTAGATCCTACAATGAGCAGTTCTTC | CASSEGDSARSYNEQFF
TRBJ2-1 | TRBD2 | TRBV11-2 | few | TGTGCCAGCAGCCTTGAAATCGGGGAGGGTGAGCAGTTCTTC | CASSLEIGEGEQFF
TRBJ2-5 | - | TRBV2 | - | TGTGCCAGCAGCTGGGTGGGTGAGACCCAGTACTTC | CASSWVGETQYF
TRBJ1-1 | - | TRBV12-3/TRBV12-4 | - | TGTGCCAGCAGTTTACGAGAGGGCGGGAACACTGAAGCTTTCTTT | CASSLREGGNTEAFF
TRBJ1-5 | - | TRBV15 | - | TGTGCCACCAGCAGAGATTTCGGAAGTAATAGCAATCAGCCCCAGCATTTT | CATSRDFGSNSNQPQHF
TRBJ1-1 | - | TRBV28 | - | TGTGCCAGCAGTCCAATTCGGGTTAACACTGAAGCTTTCTTT | CASSPIRVNTEAFF
TRBJ2-1 | TRBD2 | TRBV6-2/TRBV6-3 | - | TGTGCCAGCAGTTATACTAGCGGGAAAAGCTCCTACAATGAGCAGTTCTTC | CASSYTSGKSSYNEQFF
TRBJ1-1 | - | TRBV7-2 | many | TGTGCCAGCAGCCCGTACCCGGGTTCTGAAGCTTTCTTT | CASSPYPGSEAFF
TRBJ2-3 | - | TRBV2 | - | TGTGCCAGCAGTTTGGACCAACCGAATACGCAGTATTTT | CASSLDQPNTQYF
TRBJ2-1 | TRBD2 | TRBV19 | - | TGTGCCAGTAGTATAGCCCCACTAGCGGGAGGGTCGGATGAGCAGTTCTTC | CASSIAPLAGGSDEQFF
TRBJ2-5 | - | TRBV23-1 | - | TGCGCCAGCAGTCAATCTTCCACGGACATCCGCCAAGAGACCCAGTACTTC | CASSQSSTDIRQETQYF
TRBJ2-3 | TRBD2 | TRBV20-1 | - | TGCAGTGCCAGCGGGAGGGCCGCAGATACGCAGTATTTT | CSASGRAADTQYF